The text below deals with one T cell receptor beta chain. The antigen remains undetermined. The data originate from a study of response to subunit inactivated influenza vaccine. Broader study findings: Seasonal influenza vaccination, on each occasion, was suggested by the authors to recruit few new T cells.

One entry per CDR3 protein, called by TCRdb with MiXCR from the RT-PCR reads. The data show some 800,000 distinct CDR3 sequences, 21% seen once. This CDR3 has 15 amino acids. Germline V gene sequence: CDR1 SGHAT, CDR2 FQNNGV. The V end lost 1 base, the J end lost 3 bases, and 12 bases lay between the germline ends. The clonotype was recovered from a man in his fifties or sixties who received an inactivated influenza vaccine. The sample was PBMCs from blood, taken roughly 5 days after vaccination. The chain recombines TRBV11-2 with TRBJ1-2, with D unresolved. CDR3: CASSLVPGEDYGYTF. CDR3 DNA sequence: TGTGCCAGCAGCTTAGTTCCCGGGGAAGACTATGGCTACACCTTC. Using reference TRBV11-2 and TRBJ1-2 for the parts outside the CDR3, the full variable domain is EAGVAQSPRYKIIEKRQSVAFWCNPISGHATLYWYQQILGQGPKLLIQFQNNGVVDDSQLPKDRFSAERLKGVDSTLKIQPAKLEDSAVYLCASSLVPGEDYGYTFGSGTRLTVV.